The rows below give T cell receptor beta chains drawn from one sample of a study of shared T cell receptors in the human thymus. The protocol was immunoSEQ multiplex PCR, while the TCRdb copy is restricted to in-frame clones and leaves out a portion. The sample contains approximately 580,000 clones, roughly 74% of which appear only once. These records were also assigned to another study, of human thymus T cells.

Sequenced input: thymocytes. The origin of the receptors is a boy less than two years old with a congenital heart defect. The conserved cysteine and the conserved F or W are not part of the CDR3 here.

TRBV28,14,TRBJ2-2,ASSPKAGENTGELF
TRBV28,11,TRBJ1-4,ASSFSGSEKLF
TRBV10-2,12,TRBJ1-1,ASKIRTGATEAF
TRBV7-9,12,TRBJ1-1,ASSAQGAGTEAF
TRBV28,12,TRBJ2-1,ASSLGRAYNEQF
TRBV14,14,TRBJ2-4,ASSQDGGGPKNIQY
TRBV27,10,TRBJ2-3,ASSFLADTQY
TRBV7-7,11,TRBJ2-1,ASSSKRNNEQF
TRBV6-4,14,TRBJ2-7,ASSEYSGQGAHEQY
TRBV5-1,10,TRBJ1-2,ASSLPGVGYT
TRBV30,19,TRBJ2-3,AWSVSPSKSGLAVTTDTQY
TRBV4-3,13,TRBJ2-7,ASSQSQGSSYEQY
TRBV5-5,12,TRBJ1-2,ASSFGQGEDGYT
TRBV29-1,12,TRBJ1-5,SVEVGDTNQPQH
TRBV7-2,12,TRBJ2-1,ASRLDRRYNEQF
TRBV27,14,TRBJ2-5,ASSLTRGTSGETQY
TRBV10-3,13,TRBJ2-1,AISGRGQGANEQF
TRBV28,10,TRBJ1-1,ASTRLGTEAF
TRBV7-9,11,TRBJ1-6,ASSTDRASPLH
TRBV4-3,11,TRBJ2-1,ASSPGTGNEQF
TRBV28,17,TRBJ2-7,ASSPGFCGNPLGFDEQY
TRBV10-3,13,TRBJ2-1,AITEGLVGVNEQF
TRBV28,12,TRBJ2-7,ASSFEPGETGQY
TRBV4-3,13,TRBJ2-5,ASSLLAGGEETQY
TRBV9,14,TRBJ2-7,ASSEGEGLAGDEQY
TRBV7-2,15,TRBJ1-2,ASSFYRGERANYGYT
TRBV6-6,11,TRBJ2-5,ASQAGVRETQY
TRBV5-1,13,TRBJ2-5,ASSGGQGSLETQY
TRBV4-2,15,TRBJ2-7,ASSHPKGAGGSYEQY
TRBV15,14,TRBJ2-5,ATSRLGVAGRETQY
TRBV4-2,13,TRBJ1-4,ASSQVWGESEKLF
TRBV14,14,TRBJ2-4,ASSPRDPQGQNIQY
TRBV5-1,14,TRBJ2-7,ASSLFPSDNGYEQY
TRBV19,14,TRBJ1-2,ASSIIGQGANYGYT
TRBV23-1,12,TRBJ1-1,ASSHQIRYTEAF
TRBV5-4,9,TRBJ2-3,ASMRGDTQY
TRBV19,14,TRBJ1-4,ASSFGRDTTNEKLF
TRBV6-6,14,TRBJ2-7,ASSYSLGTASYEQY
TRBV27,11,TRBJ1-2,ASSPGVNYGYT
TRBV19,10,TRBJ1-4,ASSSGVGELF
TRBV27,14,TRBJ2-5,ASSLSGASGGETQY
TRBV11-2,16,TRBJ2-2,ASSLDKEGLANTGELF
TRBV7-2,12,TRBJ2-7,ASSLGKGAYEQY